This T cell receptor (beta chain) derives from a study of T cell responses to AZD1222 COVID-19 vaccine. TCRdb keeps only in-frame clones here, not all; method: immunoSEQ multiplex PCR. The sample lists 150,000 to 180,000 clones, over 90% seen once, with 1.5% in the top ten. V trimming: 5 bases; J trimming: 7 bases; junction bases outside the gene matches: 9. Per the germline V gene, CDR1 is SGHTA and CDR2 is FQGTGA. The CDR3 runs to 15 residues. The specimen comprised peripheral blood, sampled 28 days after the second AZD1222 dose. This TCR was recovered from an adult who received the AZD1222 COVID-19 vaccine. The V call is TRBV7-3, the J call TRBJ2-2; 8 nucleotides match TRBD1. CDR3 protein: CASSPQDRGLGELFF. The CDR3 region has the DNA TGTGCCAGCAGCCCCCAAGACAGGGGACTCGGGGAGCTGTTTTTT.